The entry below describes one T cell receptor beta chain. These data are taken from a study of Ad26.COV2.S vaccination and SARS-CoV-2 variants. Treatment meaning: 19 received Ad26.COV2.S at low or high dose, single or two shots; roughly five received placebo; per-sample allocation not given. Samples analyzed were those drawn on day 63 after the first vaccine or placebo injection. V was pared by 0 bases and J by 2 bases, with 11 bases between. Per the germline V gene, CDR1 is LNHDA and CDR2 is SQIVND (reference sequence). The CDR3 has 15 residues. Assay: immunoSEQ multiplex PCR; the TCRdb copy retains only in-frame clones and omits some. The sample records fewer than 500,000 clones, about 93% being singletons.

The V and J genes are TRBV19 and TRBJ2-7; possible D gene TRBD2, 6 bases. Sequenced material: peripheral blood, taken in a trial of Ad26.COV2.S vaccine versus placebo. The sequence was obtained from a person between 18 and 65 years old who received the Ad26.COV2.S COVID-19 vaccine or a placebo. The CDR3 here is CASSIEGSGAYEQYF. CDR3 nucleotides: TGTGCCAGTAGTATAGAGGGGTCGGGGGCCTACGAGCAGTACTTC.